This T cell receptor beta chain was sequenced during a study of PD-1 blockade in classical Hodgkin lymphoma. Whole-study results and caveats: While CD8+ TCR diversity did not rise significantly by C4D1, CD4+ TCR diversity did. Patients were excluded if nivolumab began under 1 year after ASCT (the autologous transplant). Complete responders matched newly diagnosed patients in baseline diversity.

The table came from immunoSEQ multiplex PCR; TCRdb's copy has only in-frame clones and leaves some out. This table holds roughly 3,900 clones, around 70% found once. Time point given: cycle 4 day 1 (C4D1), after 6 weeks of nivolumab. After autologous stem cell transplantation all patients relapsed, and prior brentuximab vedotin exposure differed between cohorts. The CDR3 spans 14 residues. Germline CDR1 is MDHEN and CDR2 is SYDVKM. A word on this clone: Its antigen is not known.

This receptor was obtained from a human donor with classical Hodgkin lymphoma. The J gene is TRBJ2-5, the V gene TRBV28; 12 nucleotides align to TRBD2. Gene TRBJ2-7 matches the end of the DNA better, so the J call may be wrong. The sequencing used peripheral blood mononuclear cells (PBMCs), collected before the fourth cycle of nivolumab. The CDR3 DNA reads TGTGCCAGCAGTACTAGCGGGAGGACCTACGAGCAGTACTTC. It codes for CASSTSGRTYEQYF.